These 23 T cell receptor beta chains share one sample of origin, sequenced in a study of OX40 agonist ivuxolimab in advanced cancers. Sequenced by immunoSEQ multiplex PCR; TCRdb stores in-frame clones only, minus some. This sample yields roughly 99,000 clones, of which approximately 89% are seen a single time; roughly 1.3% belongs to the top ten. The input for sequencing was CD4+ or CD8+ T cells sorted from blood, taken in a trial of the OX40 agonist ivuxolimab. All receptors come from an adult with an advanced solid tumor such as melanoma, head and neck, liver or kidney cancer.

V usage is TRBV27 and J usage is TRBJ2-5; TRBD2 matches 12 bases. CDR1 is MNHEY and CDR2 is SMNVEV in the germline V gene (reference sequence). The CDR3 runs to 16 residues. V was pared by 4 bases and J by 5 bases, with 8 bases of the junction left unmatched. As DNA, the CDR3 is TGTGCCAGCAGTTCCCGACTAGCGGGAGTCGGGGAGACCCAGTACTTC. It yields the protein CASSSRLAGVGETQYF.

This clone was picked up one time. The chain uses TRBV7-2 and TRBJ2-1; possible D gene TRBD1, 6 bases. CDR1 and CDR2 from the germline V gene are SGHTA and FQGNSA. This CDR3 region has 13 residues. The V gene lost 4 bases and the J gene lost 4 bases, with 8 bases spanning the gap. The CDR3 DNA sequence: TGTGCCAGCAGCTCACAGGGTTACAATGAGCAGTTCTTC. As protein: CASSSQGYNEQFF.

This clone appeared a single time. The rearrangement joins TRBV5-6 to TRBJ2-7, with D perhaps matching TRBD2 (6 bases). CDR3 length: 12 residues. Germline loops: CDR1 SGHDT, CDR2 YYEEEE. Trimming removed 0 bases at V and 7 bases at J, with 8 bases between. The CDR3 nucleotides are TGTGCCAGCAGCTTGGGACGGGAGGAGCAGTACTTC. It yields the protein CASSLGREEQYF.

The V and J genes are TRBV28 and TRBJ2-7, with TRBD1 identical over 9 bases. CDR1 and CDR2 (germline): MDHEN, SYDVKM. Trimming cost V 2 bases and J 4 bases; bases outside gene matches: 6. The CDR3 extends over 15 amino acids. CDR3 nucleotides: TGTGCCAGCAGTTTAGGACAGGGGTGGTCTTACGAGCAGTACTTC. Amino acids: CASSLGQGWSYEQYF.

The rearrangement joins TRBV7-9 to TRBJ2-3; D not resolved. Germline V gene lookup returns CDR1 SEHNR and CDR2 FQNEAQ (reference sequence). Trimming left V 5 bases short and J 2 bases short, with 11 bases between. The CDR3 is 14 residues long. The chain's CDR3 is CASSRAGSTDTQYF. CDR3 bases: TGTGCCAGCAGCCGAGCTGGGTCCACAGATACGCAGTATTTT.

The chain joins TRBV18 to TRBJ1-4; D possibly corresponds to TRBD1 (6 bases). Germline V gene lookup returns CDR1 KGHSH and CDR2 LQKENI. There are 11 residues in the CDR3. Trimming stripped 6 bases from V and 8 bases from J, with 7 bases between. The CDR3 loop is CASSGAEKLFF. CDR3 DNA: TGTGCCAGCTCGGGGGCCGAAAAACTGTTTTTT.

This sequence joins TRBV19 and TRBJ2-2; D ambiguous. Trimming pared 7 bases from V and 1 base from J, leaving 4 bases between. Germline V gene lookup returns CDR1 LNHDA and CDR2 SQIVND (reference sequence). CDR3 size: 12 residues. CDR3 amino acids: CASNLNTGELFF. The DNA of the CDR3 is TGTGCCAGTAACTTGAACACCGGGGAGCTGTTTTTT. The variable domain in full, with the rest retrieved from reference TRBV19 and TRBJ2-2, is DGGITQSPKYLFRKEGQNVTLSCEQNLNHDAMYWYRQDPGQGLRLIYYSQIVNDFQKGDIAEGYSVSREKKESFPLTVTSAQKNPTAFYLCASNLNTGELFFGEGSRLTVL.

The chain uses TRBV5-1 and TRBJ2-2; TRBD2 is a possible D gene (5 bases). CDR3 length: 16 residues. V was clipped by 6 bases and J by 1 base, with 16 bases between them. The germline gives CDR1 SGHRS, CDR2 YFSETQ. CDR3 residues: CASIDRRVENTGELFF. CDR3 bases: TGCGCCAGCATAGATAGGCGGGTGGAGAACACCGGGGAGCTGTTTTTT. Full variable domain (remainder filled in from reference TRBV5-1 and TRBJ2-2): KAGVTQTPRYLIKTRGQQVTLSCSPISGHRSVSWYQQTPGQGLQFLFEYFSETQRNKGNFPGRFSGRQFSNSRSEMNVSTLELGDSALYLCASIDRRVENTGELFFGEGSRLTVL.

The chain combines TRBV18 with TRBJ2-3; TRBD1 aligns across 7 bases. CDR3 size: 15 residues. V was pared by 5 bases and J by 0 bases, with 5 bases of the junction left unmatched. The germline gives CDR1 KGHSH, CDR2 LQKENI. CDR3 nucleotide sequence: TGTGCCAGCTCAAGACAGGGAAGGAGCACAGATACGCAGTATTTT. Amino acids: CASSRQGRSTDTQYF.

The V and J genes are TRBV29-1 and TRBJ2-1; D might be TRBD1 (5 bases). CDR3 length: 14 amino acids. V was cut by 1 base and J by 0 bases, with 7 bases left in between. CDR1 SQVTM and CDR2 ANQGSEA come from the germline V gene. The CDR3 sequence: CSVEGQSSYNEQFF. As DNA, the CDR3 is TGCAGCGTTGAAGGACAGAGCTCCTACAATGAGCAGTTCTTC.

The V and J genes are TRBV28 and TRBJ2-1, with 8 nucleotides matching TRBD2. CDR1 is MDHEN, CDR2 SYDVKM, per germline. This CDR3 is built from 16 residues. Trimming at V came to 7 bases and at J to 0 bases, leaving 8 bases not matched to a gene. The CDR3 is CASTRGGVISYNEQFF. The CDR3 nucleotides are TGTGCCAGCACCCGGGGGGGAGTGATCTCCTACAATGAGCAGTTCTTC.

The chain links TRBV28 to TRBJ2-7; TRBD2 is a possible D gene (6 bases). Germline V gene data show CDR1 as MDHEN and CDR2 as SYDVKM. The CDR3 has 17 residues. Between the trimmed V and J ends, which lost 7 bases and 1 base, there was a span of 23 bases. The CDR3 loop is CASITNMGLAASYEQYF. CDR3 nucleotides: TGTGCCAGCATTACTAACATGGGGTTAGCGGCTTCCTACGAGCAGTACTTC.

The rearrangement joins TRBV15 to TRBJ2-7; 10 bases align to TRBD2. Per germline, CDR1 LNHNV and CDR2 YYDKDF (reference sequence). V was clipped by 0 bases and J by 4 bases; unmatched bases: 12. The CDR3 spans 18 residues. CDR3 DNA: TGTGCCACCAGCAGAGATAGCGGGAGGACCACCGACCTATACGAGCAGTACTTC. It codes for CATSRDSGRTTDLYEQYF.

The chain carries TRBV7-6 and TRBJ2-7, with 10 nucleotides matching TRBD1. This CDR3 comprises 15 residues. Unmatched junction bases numbered 2, after V lost 2 bases and J lost 1 base. Per the germline V gene, CDR1 is SGHVS and CDR2 is FNYEAQ. CDR3 region: CASSLQGQGSYEQYF. CDR3 bases: TGTGCCAGCAGCTTACAGGGACAGGGGTCCTACGAGCAGTACTTC.

V usage is TRBV30 and J usage is TRBJ2-4, with D perhaps TRBD1 (5 bases). The CDR3 has 21 residues. The V end was cut by 0 bases, the J end by 0 bases, with 27 bases between. The germline gives CDR1 GTSNPN, CDR2 SVGIG (reference sequence). The CDR3 DNA sequence: TGTGCCTGGAGTGTCAGGGAAAGTCGGTGGGGAACGATTGTAGCCAAAAACATTCAGTACTTC. Translated, it gives CAWSVRESRWGTIVAKNIQYF. The whole variable domain, remainder taken from reference TRBV30 and TRBJ2-4, is SQTIHQWPATLVQPVGSPLSLECTVEGTSNPNLYWYRQAAGRGLQLLFYSVGIGQISSEVPQNLSASRPQDRQFILSSKKLLLSDSGFYLCAWSVRESRWGTIVAKNIQYFGAGTRLSVL.

The count of this clone is one. The rearrangement uses TRBV7-2 and TRBJ2-7, with TRBD2 identical over 9 bases. V lost 3 bases, J lost 5 bases, and 8 bases stayed unmatched. Germline values: CDR1 SGHTA, CDR2 FQGNSA. The CDR3 runs 15 residues. The DNA for the CDR3 is TGTGCCAGCAGCTTTGTCTCACTAGCGGGCAACGAGCAGTACTTC. Translation: CASSFVSLAGNEQYF. Combining the CDR3 with reference TRBV7-2 and TRBJ2-7 gives the whole variable domain GAGVSQSPSNKVTEKGKDVELRCDPISGHTALYWYRQSLGQGLEFLIYFQGNSAPDKSGLPSDRFSAERTGGSVSTLTIQRTQQEDSAVYLCASSFVSLAGNEQYFGPGTRLTVT.

The rearrangement links TRBV15 to TRBJ1-4; D not resolved. V was shortened by 3 bases and J by 8 bases, with 10 bases between the two germline ends. The germline CDR1 and CDR2 sequences are LNHNV and YYDKDF (reference sequence). The CDR3 extends over 13 amino acids. DNA of the CDR3: TGTGCCACCAGCAGGGCTCTAGGAGAAAAACTGTTTTTT. Residues: CATSRALGEKLFF.

The genes are TRBV5-1 and TRBJ2-1; 8 bases fit TRBD1. Per germline, CDR1 SGHRS and CDR2 YFSETQ. CDR3 length equals 15 residues. The V gene end was trimmed by 3 bases and the J gene end by 2 bases; junction bases not matched to a gene: 4. The CDR3 DNA sequence: TGCGCCAGCAGCTGGACAGGGAGGCCCTACAATGAGCAGTTCTTC. This sequence encodes CASSWTGRPYNEQFF.

The rearrangement uses TRBV4-3 and TRBJ2-1; D remains unclear. V lost 2 bases, J lost 5 bases, and 10 bases lay in between. The CDR3 spans 14 residues. Germline CDR1 LGHNA, CDR2 YSLEER. CDR3 loop: CASSQSRMNNEQFF. The CDR3 DNA is TGCGCCAGCAGCCAATCTAGAATGAACAATGAGCAGTTCTTC.

This clone was found once. This chain uses TRBV10-3 with TRBJ1-1; 9 nucleotides agree with TRBD1. Germline trimming cut 5 bases from V and 5 bases from J; bases unmatched to any gene: 9. The CDR3 runs 15 residues. CDR1 ENHRY and CDR2 SYGVKD come from the germline V gene. DNA of the CDR3: TGTGCCATCAGTCAAACCGGGACAGGGTCGACTGAAGCTTTCTTT. It is translated as CAISQTGTGSTEAFF.

V is TRBV5-4 and J is TRBJ1-1; 8 nucleotides agree with TRBD1. The CDR3 covers 16 residues. Germline CDR1 is SGHNT and CDR2 is YYREEE (reference sequence). The V gene end was trimmed by 5 bases and the J gene end by 1 base; junction bases not matched to a gene: 10. CDR3 DNA sequence: TGTGCCAGCAGGAATGGACAGGGCGGGGGGAACACTGAAGCTTTCTTT. This gives the protein CASRNGQGGGNTEAFF.

The gene calls are TRBV14 and TRBJ2-1; 8 bases fit TRBD2. CDR3 length: 16 residues. Unmatched junction bases numbered 9, after V lost 1 base and J lost 7 bases. Germline assignment: CDR1 SGHDN and CDR2 FVKESK. CDR3: CASSQVRGGIGNEQFF. CDR3 sequence (DNA): TGTGCCAGCAGCCAAGTCCGGGGGGGTATAGGGAATGAGCAGTTCTTC.

The chain links TRBV10-3 to TRBJ2-3; TRBD2 aligns across 9 bases. Losses at the gene ends were 3 bases for V and 2 bases for J; bases not matched to a gene: 3. This CDR3 contains 15 residues. The germline V gene has CDR1 ENHRY and CDR2 SYGVKD. In DNA, the CDR3 is TGTGCCATCAGTGATACTAGCGGGTCCACAGATACGCAGTATTTT. This translates into CAISDTSGSTDTQYF.